The sequence of this T cell receptor (beta chain) was determined in a study of blood T cell repertoires in COVID-19. For the study at large: Collection of acute and convalescent COVID-19 samples took place in the United States, Italy and Spain. Sample material is recorded as cDNA or gDNA derived from T cells, B-cell-depleted T cells, or PBMCs.

The germline CDR1 and CDR2 sequences are LGHNA and YSLEER. The length of the CDR3 is 16 residues. Trimming left V 0 bases short and J 2 bases short, with 13 bases between. In the study's own analysis: Reference gene primers were amplified, and this amplification served to estimate nucleated cell counts. Method: immunoSEQ multiplex PCR; TCRdb's copy keeps in-frame clones and lacks some. V and J calls and clone size follow that table, whereas D and trimming were derived from the DNA. The table includes roughly 200,000 clones, around nine tenths detected once. Sequencing was performed on peripheral blood. This clonotype was obtained from a young woman who had recovered from COVID-19. The rearrangement links TRBV4-3 to TRBJ1-2; D call uncertain. CDR3 bases: TGCGCCAGCAGCCAAGATTACACTAACCTCAACTATGGCTACACCTTC. The encoded protein is CASSQDYTNLNYGYTF.